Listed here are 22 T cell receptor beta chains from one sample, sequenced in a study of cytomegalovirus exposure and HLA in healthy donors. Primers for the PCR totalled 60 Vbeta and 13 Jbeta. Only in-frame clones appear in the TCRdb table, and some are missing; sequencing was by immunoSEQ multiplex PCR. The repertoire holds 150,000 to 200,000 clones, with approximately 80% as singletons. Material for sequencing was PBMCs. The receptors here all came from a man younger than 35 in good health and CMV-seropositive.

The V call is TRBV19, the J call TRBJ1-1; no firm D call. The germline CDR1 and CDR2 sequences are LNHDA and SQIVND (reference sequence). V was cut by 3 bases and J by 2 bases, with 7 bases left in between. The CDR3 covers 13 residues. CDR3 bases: TGTGCCAGTAGTATTGCCAGAAACACTGAAGCTTTCTTT. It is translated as CASSIARNTEAFF.

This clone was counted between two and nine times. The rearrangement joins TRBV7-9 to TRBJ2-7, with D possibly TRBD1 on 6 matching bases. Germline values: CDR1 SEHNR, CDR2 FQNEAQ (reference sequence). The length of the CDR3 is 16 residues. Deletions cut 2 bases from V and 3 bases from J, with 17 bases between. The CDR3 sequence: CASSLYPGVSIYEQYF. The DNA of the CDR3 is TGTGCCAGCAGCTTATACCCAGGGGTCTCCATCTACGAGCAGTACTTC.

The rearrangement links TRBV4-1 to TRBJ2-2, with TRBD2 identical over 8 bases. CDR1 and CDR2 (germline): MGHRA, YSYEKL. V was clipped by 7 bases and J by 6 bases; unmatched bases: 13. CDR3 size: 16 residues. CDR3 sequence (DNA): TGCGCCAGCACGGGTCCGGGAGGGCCCTCAGCCGGGGAGCTGTTTTTT. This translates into CASTGPGGPSAGELFF.

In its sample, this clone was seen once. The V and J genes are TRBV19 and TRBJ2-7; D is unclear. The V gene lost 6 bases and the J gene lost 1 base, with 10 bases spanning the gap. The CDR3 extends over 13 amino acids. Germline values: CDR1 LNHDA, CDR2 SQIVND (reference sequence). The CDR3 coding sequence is TGTGCCAGTAGACCCACTGGTTCCTACGAGCAGTACTTC. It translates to CASRPTGSYEQYF.

The CDR3 region has the DNA TGTGCCAGTAGTATCGGGAATGGCAGATACTATGGCTACACCTTC. Protein sequence: CASSIGNGRYYGYTF. This chain connects TRBV19 to TRBJ1-2; no firm D call. CDR3 size: 15 residues. In germline, CDR1 is LNHDA, CDR2 SQIVND (reference sequence). Trimming stripped 3 bases from V and 3 bases from J, with 14 bases between.

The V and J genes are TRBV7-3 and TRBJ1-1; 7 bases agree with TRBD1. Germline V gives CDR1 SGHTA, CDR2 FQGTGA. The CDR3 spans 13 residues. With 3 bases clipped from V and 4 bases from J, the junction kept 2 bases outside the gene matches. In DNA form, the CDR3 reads TGTGCCAGCAGCTTGACAGGGATCACTGAAGCTTTCTTT. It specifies CASSLTGITEAFF.

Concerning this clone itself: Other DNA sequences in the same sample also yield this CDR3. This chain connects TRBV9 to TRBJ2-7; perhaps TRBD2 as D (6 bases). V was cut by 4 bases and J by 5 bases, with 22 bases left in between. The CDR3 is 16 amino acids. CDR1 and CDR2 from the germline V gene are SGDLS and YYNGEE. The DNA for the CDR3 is TGTGCCAGCAGCCCCGGGCGGGGCGGGAAGTCTCACGAGCAGTACTTC. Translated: CASSPGRGGKSHEQYF.

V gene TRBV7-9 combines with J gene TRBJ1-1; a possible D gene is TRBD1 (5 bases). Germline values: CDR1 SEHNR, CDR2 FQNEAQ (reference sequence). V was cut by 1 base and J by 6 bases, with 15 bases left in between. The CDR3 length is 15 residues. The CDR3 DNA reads TGTGCCAGCAGCTTAGGTGGGGGGGTCGGTGCTGAAGCTTTCTTT. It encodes CASSLGGGVGAEAFF. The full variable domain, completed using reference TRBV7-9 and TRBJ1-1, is DTGVSQNPRHKITKRGQNVTFRCDPISEHNRLYWYRQTLGQGPEFLTYFQNEAQLEKSRLLSDRFSAERPKGSFSTLEIQRTEQGDSAMYLCASSLGGGVGAEAFFGQGTRLTVV.

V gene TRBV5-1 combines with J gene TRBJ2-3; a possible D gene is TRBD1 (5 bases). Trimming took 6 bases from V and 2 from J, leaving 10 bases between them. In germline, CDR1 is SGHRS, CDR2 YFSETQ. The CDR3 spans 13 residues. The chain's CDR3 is CASTRQFTDTQYF. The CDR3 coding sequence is TGCGCCAGCACGCGACAGTTCACAGATACGCAGTATTTT. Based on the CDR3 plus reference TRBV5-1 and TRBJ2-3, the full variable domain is KAGVTQTPRYLIKTRGQQVTLSCSPISGHRSVSWYQQTPGQGLQFLFEYFSETQRNKGNFPGRFSGRQFSNSRSEMNVSTLELGDSALYLCASTRQFTDTQYFGPGTRLTVL.

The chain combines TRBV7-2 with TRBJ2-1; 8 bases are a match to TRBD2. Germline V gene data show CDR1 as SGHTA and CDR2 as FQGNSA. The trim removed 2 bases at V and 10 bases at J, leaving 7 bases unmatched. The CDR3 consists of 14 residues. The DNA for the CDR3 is TGTGCCAGCAGCTTAAAAGCGGGAGTAGGCGAGCAGTTCTTC. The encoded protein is CASSLKAGVGEQFF.

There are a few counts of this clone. CDR3 amino acids: CASSDRAGGQETQYF. The CDR3 coding sequence is TGCGCCAGCAGTGATCGAGCGGGGGGCCAAGAGACCCAGTACTTC. The J gene is TRBJ2-5, the V gene TRBV10-1, with 9 bases that match TRBD2. CDR3 length equals 15 residues. Germline CDR1 is WNHNN and CDR2 is SYGVQD (reference sequence). J was trimmed by 1 base and V by 3 bases; bases with no gene match: 3.

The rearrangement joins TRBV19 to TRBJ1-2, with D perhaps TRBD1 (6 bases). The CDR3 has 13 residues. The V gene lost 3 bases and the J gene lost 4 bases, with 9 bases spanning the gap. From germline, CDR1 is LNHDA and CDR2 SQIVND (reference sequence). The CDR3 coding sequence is TGTGCCAGTAGTATGCAGGGGAGCTATGGCTACACCTTC. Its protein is CASSMQGSYGYTF.

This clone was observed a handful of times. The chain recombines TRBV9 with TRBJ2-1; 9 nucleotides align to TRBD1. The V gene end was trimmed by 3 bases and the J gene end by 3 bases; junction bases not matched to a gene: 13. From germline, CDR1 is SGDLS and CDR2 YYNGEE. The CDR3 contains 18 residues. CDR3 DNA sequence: TGTGCCAGCAGCGGGGGACAGGGCATCGAGTTTAACTACAATGAGCAGTTCTTC. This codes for CASSGGQGIEFNYNEQFF.

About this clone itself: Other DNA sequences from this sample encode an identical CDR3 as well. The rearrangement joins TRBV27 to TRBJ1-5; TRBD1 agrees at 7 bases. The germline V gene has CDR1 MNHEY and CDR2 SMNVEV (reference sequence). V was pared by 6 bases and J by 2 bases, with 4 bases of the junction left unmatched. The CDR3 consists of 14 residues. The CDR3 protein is CASSLGQGNQPQHF. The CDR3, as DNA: TGTGCCAGCAGCCTAGGACAGGGCAATCAGCCCCAGCATTTT.

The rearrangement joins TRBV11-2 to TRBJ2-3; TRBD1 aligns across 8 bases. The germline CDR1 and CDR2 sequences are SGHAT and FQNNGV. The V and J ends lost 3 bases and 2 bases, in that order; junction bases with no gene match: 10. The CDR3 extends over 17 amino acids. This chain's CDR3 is CASSFRGRGLPTDTQYF. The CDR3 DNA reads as TGTGCCAGCAGCTTTCGGGGCAGGGGGCTCCCCACAGATACGCAGTATTTT. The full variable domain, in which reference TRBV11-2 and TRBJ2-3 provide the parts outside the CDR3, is EAGVAQSPRYKIIEKRQSVAFWCNPISGHATLYWYQQILGQGPKLLIQFQNNGVVDDSQLPKDRFSAERLKGVDSTLKIQPAKLEDSAVYLCASSFRGRGLPTDTQYFGPGTRLTVL.

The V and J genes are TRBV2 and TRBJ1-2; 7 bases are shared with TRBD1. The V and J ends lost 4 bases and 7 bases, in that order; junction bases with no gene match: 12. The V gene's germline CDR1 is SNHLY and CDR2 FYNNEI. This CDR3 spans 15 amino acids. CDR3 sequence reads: CASSVLQGRQSGYTF. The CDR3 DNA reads TGTGCCAGCAGTGTATTACAGGGGAGGCAGTCTGGCTACACCTTC.

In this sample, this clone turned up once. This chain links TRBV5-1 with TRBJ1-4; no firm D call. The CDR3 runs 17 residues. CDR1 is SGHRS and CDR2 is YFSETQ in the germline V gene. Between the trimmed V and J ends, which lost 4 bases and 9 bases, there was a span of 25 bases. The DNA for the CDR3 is TGCGCCAGCAGCCCCGGAACTGACTCTGTCCTCCAGAAAAAACTGTTTTTT. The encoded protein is CASSPGTDSVLQKKLFF. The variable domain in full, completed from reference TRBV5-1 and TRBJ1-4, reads KAGVTQTPRYLIKTRGQQVTLSCSPISGHRSVSWYQQTPGQGLQFLFEYFSETQRNKGNFPGRFSGRQFSNSRSEMNVSTLELGDSALYLCASSPGTDSVLQKKLFFGSGTQLSVL.

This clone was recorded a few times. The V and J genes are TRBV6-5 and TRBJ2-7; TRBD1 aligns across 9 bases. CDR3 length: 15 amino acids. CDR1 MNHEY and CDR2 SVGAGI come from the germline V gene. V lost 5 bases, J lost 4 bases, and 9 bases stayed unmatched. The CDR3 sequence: CASSKYRDRDYEQYF. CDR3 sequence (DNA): TGTGCCAGCAGTAAGTACCGGGACAGGGATTACGAGCAGTACTTC.

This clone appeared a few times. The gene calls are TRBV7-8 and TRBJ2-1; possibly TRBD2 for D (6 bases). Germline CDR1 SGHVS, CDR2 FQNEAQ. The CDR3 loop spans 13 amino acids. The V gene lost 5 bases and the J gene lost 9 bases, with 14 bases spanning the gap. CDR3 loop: CASSRTRGGEQFF. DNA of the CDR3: TGTGCCAGCAGCCGGACGCGGGGTGGTGAGCAGTTCTTC.

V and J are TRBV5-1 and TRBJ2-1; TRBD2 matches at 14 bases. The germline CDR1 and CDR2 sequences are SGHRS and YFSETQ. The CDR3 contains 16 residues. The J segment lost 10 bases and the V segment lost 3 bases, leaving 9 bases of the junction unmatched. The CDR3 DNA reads TGCGCCAGCAGCTCAATGGGACTAGCGGGAGAAAACGAGCAGTTCTTC. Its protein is CASSSMGLAGENEQFF. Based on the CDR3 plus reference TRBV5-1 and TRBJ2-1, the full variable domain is KAGVTQTPRYLIKTRGQQVTLSCSPISGHRSVSWYQQTPGQGLQFLFEYFSETQRNKGNFPGRFSGRQFSNSRSEMNVSTLELGDSALYLCASSSMGLAGENEQFFGPGTRLTVL.

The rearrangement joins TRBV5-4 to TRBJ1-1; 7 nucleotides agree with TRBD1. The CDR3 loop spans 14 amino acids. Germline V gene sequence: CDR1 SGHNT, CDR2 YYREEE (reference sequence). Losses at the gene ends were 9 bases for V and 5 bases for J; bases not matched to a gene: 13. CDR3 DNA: TGTGCCACCATCAAAAAACAGGGGAGTACTGAAGCTTTCTTT. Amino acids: CATIKKQGSTEAFF.

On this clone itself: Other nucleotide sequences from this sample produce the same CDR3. The CDR3 loop reads CASSSSPTANQPQHF. The DNA for the CDR3 is TGTGCCAGCAGTTCATCACCGACAGCCAATCAGCCCCAGCATTTT. The chain combines TRBV6-5 with TRBJ1-5; D is possibly TRBD1 (5 bases). V lost 4 bases and J lost 3, with 13 bases in between. The germline gives CDR1 MNHEY, CDR2 SVGAGI. The CDR3 runs to 15 residues.